This T cell receptor beta chain was sequenced for a study of T cell responses to AZD1222 COVID-19 vaccine. The CDR3 totals 19 residues. Germline CDR1 reads MDHEN; CDR2 reads SYDVKM. Trimming left V 6 bases short and J 2 bases short, with 26 bases between. Libraries were prepared by immunoSEQ multiplex PCR; TCRdb keeps only in-frame clonotypes and omits some of them. The table includes more than 85,000 clones, around 84% detected once. This receptor was identified in an adult who received the AZD1222 COVID-19 vaccine. The starting material was peripheral blood, obtained 28 days after the second AZD1222 dose. The chain combines TRBV28 with TRBJ1-5; perhaps TRBD1 as D (5 bases). CDR3 loop: CASRSLDLRGLAGNQPQHF. CDR3 coding DNA: TGTGCCAGCAGAAGTTTGGACCTAAGGGGACTCGCGGGCAATCAGCCCCAGCATTTT.